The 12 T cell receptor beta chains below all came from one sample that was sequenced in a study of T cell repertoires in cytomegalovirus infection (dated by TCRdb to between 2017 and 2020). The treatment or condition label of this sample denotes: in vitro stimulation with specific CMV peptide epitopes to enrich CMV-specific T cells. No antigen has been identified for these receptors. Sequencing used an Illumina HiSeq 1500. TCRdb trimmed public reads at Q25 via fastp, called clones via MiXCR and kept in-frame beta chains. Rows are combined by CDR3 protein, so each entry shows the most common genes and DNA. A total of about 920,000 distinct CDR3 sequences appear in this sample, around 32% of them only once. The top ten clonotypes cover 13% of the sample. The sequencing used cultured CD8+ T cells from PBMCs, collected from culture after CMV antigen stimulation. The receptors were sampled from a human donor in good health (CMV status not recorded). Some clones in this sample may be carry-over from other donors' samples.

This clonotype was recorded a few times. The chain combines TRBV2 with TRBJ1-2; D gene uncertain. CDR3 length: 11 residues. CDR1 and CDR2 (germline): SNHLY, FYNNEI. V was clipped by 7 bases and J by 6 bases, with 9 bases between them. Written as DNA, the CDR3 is TGTGCCAGCAATCCCGACCATGGCTACACCTTC. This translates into CASNPDHGYTF.

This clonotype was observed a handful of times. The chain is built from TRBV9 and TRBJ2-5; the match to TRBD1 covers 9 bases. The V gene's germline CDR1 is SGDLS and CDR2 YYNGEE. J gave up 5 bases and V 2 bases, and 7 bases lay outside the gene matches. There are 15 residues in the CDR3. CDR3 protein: CASSVGQGNEETQYF. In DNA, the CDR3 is TGTGCCAGCAGCGTGGGACAGGGTAATGAGGAGACCCAGTACTTC.

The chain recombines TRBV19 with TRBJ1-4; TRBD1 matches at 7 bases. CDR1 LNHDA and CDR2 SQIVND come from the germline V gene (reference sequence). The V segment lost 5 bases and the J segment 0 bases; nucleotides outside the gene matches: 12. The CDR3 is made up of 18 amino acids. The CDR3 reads CASSDYTGERATNEKLFF. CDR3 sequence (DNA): TGTGCCAGTAGTGACTATACAGGGGAAAGGGCAACTAATGAAAAACTGTTTTTT.

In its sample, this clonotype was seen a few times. Here the CDR3 DNA reads TGCGCCAGCAGCCAACGTCTGACAGGAGTGAACACTGAAGCTTTCTTT. This translates into CASSQRLTGVNTEAFF. J is TRBJ1-1 and V is TRBV4-1; D is possibly TRBD1 (6 bases). CDR3 length: 16 amino acids. The V gene's germline CDR1 is MGHRA and CDR2 YSYEKL. V lost 2 bases and J lost 0, with 13 bases in between.

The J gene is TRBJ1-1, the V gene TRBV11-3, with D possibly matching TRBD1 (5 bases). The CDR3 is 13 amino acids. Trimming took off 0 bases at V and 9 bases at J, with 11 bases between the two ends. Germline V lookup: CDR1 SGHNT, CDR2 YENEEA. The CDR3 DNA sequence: TGTGCCAGCAGCTTAGATCTATGGGGACAAGCTTTCTTT. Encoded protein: CASSLDLWGQAFF.

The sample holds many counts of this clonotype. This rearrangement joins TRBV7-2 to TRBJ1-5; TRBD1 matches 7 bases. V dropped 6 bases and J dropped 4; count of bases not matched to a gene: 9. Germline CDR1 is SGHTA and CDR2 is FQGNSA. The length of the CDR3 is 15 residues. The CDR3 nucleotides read TGTGCCAGCAGTTTTAGGGGACAGCGTAATCAGCCCCAGCATTTT. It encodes CASSFRGQRNQPQHF.

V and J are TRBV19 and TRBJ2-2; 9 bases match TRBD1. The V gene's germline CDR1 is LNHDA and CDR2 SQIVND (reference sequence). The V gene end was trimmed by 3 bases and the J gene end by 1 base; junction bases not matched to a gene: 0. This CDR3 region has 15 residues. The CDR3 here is CASSMDRGNTGELFF. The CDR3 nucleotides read TGTGCCAGTAGTATGGACAGGGGGAACACCGGGGAGCTGTTTTTT. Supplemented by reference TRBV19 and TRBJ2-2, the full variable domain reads DGGITQSPKYLFRKEGQNVTLSCEQNLNHDAMYWYRQDPGQGLRLIYYSQIVNDFQKGDIAEGYSVSREKKESFPLTVTSAQKNPTAFYLCASSMDRGNTGELFFGEGSRLTVL.

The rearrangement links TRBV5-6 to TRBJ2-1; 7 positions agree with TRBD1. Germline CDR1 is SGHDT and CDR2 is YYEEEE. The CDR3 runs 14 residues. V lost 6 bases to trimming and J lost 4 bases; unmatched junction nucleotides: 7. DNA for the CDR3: TGTGCCAGCATTGACAGGGCGATATACAATGAGCAGTTCTTC. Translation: CASIDRAIYNEQFF.

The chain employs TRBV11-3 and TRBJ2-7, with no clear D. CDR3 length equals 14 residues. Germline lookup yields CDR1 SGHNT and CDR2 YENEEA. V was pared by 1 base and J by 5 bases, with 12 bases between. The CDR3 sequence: CASSLGEGLDEQYF. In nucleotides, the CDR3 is TGTGCCAGCAGCTTAGGGGAAGGGCTCGACGAGCAGTACTTC.

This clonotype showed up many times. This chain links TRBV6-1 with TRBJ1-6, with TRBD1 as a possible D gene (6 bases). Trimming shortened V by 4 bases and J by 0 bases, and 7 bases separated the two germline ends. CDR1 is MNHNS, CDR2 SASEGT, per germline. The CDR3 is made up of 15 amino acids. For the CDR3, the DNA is TGTGCCAGCAGTGCGGACAGCTCCTATAATTCACCCCTCCACTTT. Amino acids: CASSADSSYNSPLHF.

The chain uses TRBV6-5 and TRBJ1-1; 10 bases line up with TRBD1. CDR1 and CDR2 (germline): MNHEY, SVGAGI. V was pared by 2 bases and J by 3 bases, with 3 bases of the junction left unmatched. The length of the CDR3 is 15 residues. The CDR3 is CASSYTGQGDTEAFF. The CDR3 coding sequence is TGTGCCAGCAGTTACACCGGACAGGGGGACACTGAAGCTTTCTTT.

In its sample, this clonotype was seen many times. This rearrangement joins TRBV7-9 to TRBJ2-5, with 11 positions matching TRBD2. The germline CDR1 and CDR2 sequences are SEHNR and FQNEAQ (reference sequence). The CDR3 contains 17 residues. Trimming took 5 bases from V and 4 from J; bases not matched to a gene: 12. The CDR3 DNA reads TGTGCCAGCAGCCCTCAACTAGCGGGGGTTGTTAGAGAGACCCAGTACTTC. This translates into CASSPQLAGVVRETQYF.